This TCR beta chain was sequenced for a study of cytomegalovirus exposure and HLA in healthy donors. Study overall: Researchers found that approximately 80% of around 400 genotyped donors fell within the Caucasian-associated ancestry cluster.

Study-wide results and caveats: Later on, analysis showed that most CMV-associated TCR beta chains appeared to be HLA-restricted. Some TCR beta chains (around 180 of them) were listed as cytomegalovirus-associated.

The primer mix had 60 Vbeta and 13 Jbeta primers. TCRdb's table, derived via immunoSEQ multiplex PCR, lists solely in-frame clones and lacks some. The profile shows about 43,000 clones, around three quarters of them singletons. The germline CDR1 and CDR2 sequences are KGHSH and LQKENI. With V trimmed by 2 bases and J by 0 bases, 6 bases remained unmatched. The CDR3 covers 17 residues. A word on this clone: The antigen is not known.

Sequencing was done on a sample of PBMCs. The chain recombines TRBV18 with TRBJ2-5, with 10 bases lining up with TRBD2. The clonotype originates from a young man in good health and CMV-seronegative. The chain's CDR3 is CASSPRLAGVNQETQYF. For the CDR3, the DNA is TGTGCCAGCTCACCAAGGCTAGCGGGAGTCAACCAAGAGACCCAGTACTTC. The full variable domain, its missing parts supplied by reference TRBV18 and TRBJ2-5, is NAGVMQNPRHLVRRRGQEARLRCSPMKGHSHVYWYRQLPEEGLKFMVYLQKENIIDESGMPKERFSAEFPKEGPSILRIQQVVRGDSAAYFCASSPRLAGVNQETQYFGPGTRLLVL.